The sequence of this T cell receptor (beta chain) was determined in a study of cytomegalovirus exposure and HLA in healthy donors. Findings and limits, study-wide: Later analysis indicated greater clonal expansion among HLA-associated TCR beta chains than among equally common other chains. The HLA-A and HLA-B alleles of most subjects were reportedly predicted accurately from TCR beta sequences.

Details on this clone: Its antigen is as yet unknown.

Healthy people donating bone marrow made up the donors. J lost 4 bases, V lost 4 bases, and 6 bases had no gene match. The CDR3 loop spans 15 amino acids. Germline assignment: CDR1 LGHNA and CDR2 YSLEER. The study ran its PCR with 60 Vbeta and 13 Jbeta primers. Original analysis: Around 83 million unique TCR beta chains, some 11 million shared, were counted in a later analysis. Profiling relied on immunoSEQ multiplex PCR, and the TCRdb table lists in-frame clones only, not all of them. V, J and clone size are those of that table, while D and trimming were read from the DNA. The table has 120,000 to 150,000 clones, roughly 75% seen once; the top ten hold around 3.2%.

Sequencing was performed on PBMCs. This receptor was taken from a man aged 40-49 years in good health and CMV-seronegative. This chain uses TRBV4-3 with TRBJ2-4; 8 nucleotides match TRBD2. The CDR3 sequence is CASSRIAGWKNIQYF. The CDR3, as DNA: TGCGCCAGCAGCCGAATAGCGGGGTGGAAAAACATTCAGTACTTC.